These 28 T cell receptor beta chains were all obtained from the same sample, sequenced in a study of control samples from healthy donors and cancer patients. Some clones are missing from TCRdb's copy, which holds only in-frame ones; the method was immunoSEQ multiplex PCR. The sample shows about 150,000 clones, approximately 93% of them seen only once. The material sequenced was blood. These receptors were collected from a man in his fifties or sixties in good health.

J is TRBJ2-3 and V is TRBV11-2; 11 nucleotides line up with TRBD1. Germline CDR1 and CDR2: SGHAT and FQNNGV. The ends lost 3 bases at V and 6 bases at J; junction bases unmatched: 8. The CDR3 is made up of 16 amino acids. DNA for the CDR3: TGTGCCAGCAGCTTTCACGGACAGGGGGCTCTGGATACGCAGTATTTT. It encodes CASSFHGQGALDTQYF. Together with reference TRBV11-2 and TRBJ2-3, the CDR3 gives the full variable domain: EAGVAQSPRYKIIEKRQSVAFWCNPISGHATLYWYQQILGQGPKLLIQFQNNGVVDDSQLPKDRFSAERLKGVDSTLKIQPAKLEDSAVYLCASSFHGQGALDTQYFGPGTRLTVL.

The chain links TRBV5-1 to TRBJ2-1; the match to TRBD2 covers 9 bases. After removal of 0 bases from V and 8 bases from J, the junction contained 6 bases not matched to a gene. Germline-derived CDR1 and CDR2 are SGHRS and YFSETQ. This CDR3 has 15 amino acids. The CDR3 coding sequence is TGCGCCAGCAGCTTGGTTAGCGGGAGCGTCGATGAGCAGTTCTTC. It translates to CASSLVSGSVDEQFF. The variable domain in full, with the rest retrieved from reference TRBV5-1 and TRBJ2-1, is KAGVTQTPRYLIKTRGQQVTLSCSPISGHRSVSWYQQTPGQGLQFLFEYFSETQRNKGNFPGRFSGRQFSNSRSEMNVSTLELGDSALYLCASSLVSGSVDEQFFGPGTRLTVL.

This rearrangement joins TRBV29-1 to TRBJ2-5, with 10 bases lining up with TRBD1. CDR1 is SQVTM and CDR2 is ANQGSEA in the germline V gene. This CDR3 contains 15 residues. V shed 7 bases, J shed 1 base, and the junction held 9 bases outside the gene matches. Here the CDR3 DNA reads TGCAGCGCTACGAGACAGGGGGCCATCCAAGAGACCCAGTACTTC. Translated: CSATRQGAIQETQYF.

This clone was counted a few times. V gene TRBV5-1 combines with J gene TRBJ2-7, with D unclear. V was cut by 0 bases and J by 1 base, with 8 bases left in between. The CDR3 is 14 residues long. Germline V gene data show CDR1 as SGHRS and CDR2 as YFSETQ. As DNA, the CDR3 is TGCGCCAGCAGCTTGGCCGTCGGATCCTACGAGCAGTACTTC. It translates to CASSLAVGSYEQYF. Looking up the rest from reference TRBV5-1 and TRBJ2-7 gives the full variable domain: KAGVTQTPRYLIKTRGQQVTLSCSPISGHRSVSWYQQTPGQGLQFLFEYFSETQRNKGNFPGRFSGRQFSNSRSEMNVSTLELGDSALYLCASSLAVGSYEQYFGPGTRLTVT.

This rearrangement joins TRBV7-3 to TRBJ2-7; 7 bases agree with TRBD2. The trim removed 5 bases at V and 6 bases at J, leaving 13 bases unmatched. The CDR3 has 15 amino acids. Germline V lookup: CDR1 SGHTA, CDR2 FQGTGA. CDR3 protein: CASSPLGRENREQYF. CDR3 DNA: TGTGCCAGCAGCCCCCTCGGGCGGGAGAACCGCGAGCAGTACTTC.

The chain is built from TRBV11-3 and TRBJ2-1, with 11 positions matching TRBD2. The trim removed 4 bases at V and 5 bases at J, leaving 1 base unmatched. From germline, CDR1 is SGHNT and CDR2 YENEEA. The CDR3 loop spans 14 amino acids. The CDR3 spells CASSSTSGDNEQFF. The DNA for the CDR3 is TGTGCCAGCAGCTCGACTAGCGGGGACAATGAGCAGTTCTTC. Complete variable domain (other parts from reference TRBV11-3 and TRBJ2-1): EAGVVQSPRYKIIEKKQPVAFWCNPISGHNTLYWYLQNLGQGPELLIRYENEEAVDDSQLPKDRFSAERLKGVDSTLKIQPAELGDSAVYLCASSSTSGDNEQFFGPGTRLTVL.

This chain connects TRBV19 to TRBJ1-5, with a weak D call TRBD1 (6 bases). Between the trimmed V and J ends, which lost 2 bases and 11 bases, there was a span of 10 bases. CDR1 is LNHDA and CDR2 is SQIVND in the germline V gene (reference sequence). The CDR3 spans 12 residues. DNA for the CDR3: TGTGCCAGTAGTATAAGAGGACAGTCCCAGCATTTT. Translation gives CASSIRGQSQHF. The complete variable domain, with remaining parts taken from reference TRBV19 and TRBJ1-5, reads DGGITQSPKYLFRKEGQNVTLSCEQNLNHDAMYWYRQDPGQGLRLIYYSQIVNDFQKGDIAEGYSVSREKKESFPLTVTSAQKNPTAFYLCASSIRGQSQHFGDGTRLSIL.

The gene calls are TRBV4-1 and TRBJ1-5, with a tentative D call TRBD1 (5 bases). Trimming removed 1 base at V and 6 bases at J, with 7 bases between. The CDR3 loop spans 13 amino acids. Per the germline V gene, CDR1 is MGHRA and CDR2 is YSYEKL. CDR3 residues: CASSQGGGQPQHF. CDR3 in DNA: TGCGCCAGCAGCCAAGGGGGGGGTCAGCCCCAGCATTTT.

The rearrangement joins TRBV10-3 to TRBJ1-4; 7 nucleotides align to TRBD1. The CDR3 has 13 residues. V lost 6 bases to trimming and J lost 6 bases; unmatched junction nucleotides: 4. CDR1 ENHRY and CDR2 SYGVKD come from the germline V gene. The CDR3 DNA follows: TGTGCCATCAGAGGGGGCCGAGATGAAAAACTGTTTTTT. Translated: CAIRGGRDEKLFF.

This rearrangement joins TRBV6-4 to TRBJ2-1, with 10 bases lining up with TRBD2. This CDR3 is built from 15 residues. CDR1 and CDR2 from the germline V gene are MRHNA and SNTAGT. The ends lost 6 bases at V and 5 bases at J; junction bases unmatched: 7. The DNA of the CDR3 is TGTGCCAGCAGCTCGGCTAGCGGGGGAAACAATGAGCAGTTCTTC. As protein: CASSSASGGNNEQFF.

The V call is TRBV5-1, the J call TRBJ1-1; 9 positions match TRBD1. The V gene's germline CDR1 is SGHRS and CDR2 YFSETQ. This CDR3 contains 16 residues. J lost 1 base, V lost 4 bases, and 8 bases had no gene match. The CDR3 bases are TGCGCCAGCAGCCACGCAGAGGGACAGGGGAACACTGAAGCTTTCTTT. Amino acid sequence: CASSHAEGQGNTEAFF.

The J gene is TRBJ2-2, the V gene TRBV3-1 (or the pseudogene TRBV3-2); a weak D match, TRBD2 (6 bases). V was clipped by 3 bases and J by 1 base, with 15 bases between them. Per germline, CDR1 LGHDT and CDR2 YNNKEL (reference sequence). The CDR3 length is 17 residues. CDR3 nucleotide sequence: TGTGCCAGCAGCCACGGGATGGCTAGCGAGAACACCGGGGAGCTGTTTTTT. Protein: CASSHGMASENTGELFF.

The chain uses TRBV18 and TRBJ1-1; D gene uncertain. V was cut by 3 bases and J by 3 bases, with 8 bases left in between. This CDR3 comprises 13 residues. Germline CDR1 reads KGHSH; CDR2 reads LQKENI. This CDR3 is CASSPTLDTEAFF. In nucleotides, the CDR3 is TGTGCCAGCTCACCGACACTGGACACTGAAGCTTTCTTT.

The rearrangement joins TRBV19 to TRBJ1-1, with a possible D match to TRBD1 (6 bases). Germline V gene lookup returns CDR1 LNHDA and CDR2 SQIVND (reference sequence). Trimming took 4 bases from V and 7 from J, leaving 10 bases between them. The CDR3 has 12 residues. Written as DNA, the CDR3 is TGTGCCAGTAGTACACAGGGAATTGAAGCTTTCTTT. It translates to CASSTQGIEAFF. Looking up the rest from reference TRBV19 and TRBJ1-1 gives the full variable domain: DGGITQSPKYLFRKEGQNVTLSCEQNLNHDAMYWYRQDPGQGLRLIYYSQIVNDFQKGDIAEGYSVSREKKESFPLTVTSAQKNPTAFYLCASSTQGIEAFFGQGTRLTVV.

CDR3 in DNA: TGTGCCAGCAGCTTAGGGACAGGGAATTCACCCCTCCACTTT. Protein: CASSLGTGNSPLHF. The rearrangement uses TRBV13 and TRBJ1-6; 7 positions agree with TRBD1. Germline V CDR1 and CDR2: PRHDT, FYEKMQ (reference sequence). The CDR3 consists of 14 residues. V lost 0 bases, J lost 7 bases, and 0 bases stayed unmatched.

J is TRBJ2-1 and V is TRBV28, with D maybe TRBD2 (7 bases). V was cut by 6 bases and J by 9 bases, with 18 bases left in between. The germline V gene has CDR1 MDHEN and CDR2 SYDVKM. The CDR3 contains 14 residues. The CDR3 DNA sequence: TGTGCCAGCAGCCCTAGCGGAGAGGGGGGTGAGCAGTTCTTC. Translation: CASSPSGEGGEQFF.

This chain connects TRBV14 to TRBJ2-2; 8 nucleotides agree with TRBD1. This CDR3 region has 15 residues. Trimming took 1 base from V and 5 from J; bases not matched to a gene: 3. Germline CDR1 SGHDN, CDR2 FVKESK. This chain's CDR3 is CASSQVHRGTGELFF. DNA for the CDR3: TGTGCCAGCAGCCAAGTGCACAGGGGGACCGGGGAGCTGTTTTTT.

The chain is built from TRBV19 and TRBJ1-5; 12 nucleotides line up with TRBD1. CDR1 LNHDA and CDR2 SQIVND come from the germline V gene (reference sequence). The CDR3 sequence is 13 residues long. Trimming cost V 11 bases and J 5 bases; bases outside gene matches: 4. This chain's CDR3 is CAGGQGAHQPQHF. CDR3 sequence (DNA): TGTGCCGGGGGACAGGGGGCCCATCAGCCCCAGCATTTT.

The rearrangement joins TRBV18 to TRBJ1-1, with D unclear. With 3 bases removed from V and 6 bases from J, the gap between germline ends came to 11 bases. CDR1 and CDR2 from the germline V gene are KGHSH and LQKENI. This CDR3 region has 13 residues. The CDR3 DNA sequence: TGTGCCAGCTCACCGATTGGAGCGTCTGAAGCTTTCTTT. Amino acid sequence: CASSPIGASEAFF.

This chain joins TRBV28 and TRBJ2-1; 8 positions match TRBD1. Germline assignment: CDR1 MDHEN and CDR2 SYDVKM. This CDR3 has 15 residues. Trimming removed 7 bases from V and 0 bases from J; junction bases left unmatched: 5. In nucleotides, the CDR3 is TGTGCCAGCACTATAGACAGGGGCTCCTACAATGAGCAGTTCTTC. Its translation: CASTIDRGSYNEQFF.

The genes are TRBV28 and TRBJ1-3, with TRBD1 matching over 7 bases. This CDR3 has 14 amino acids. CDR1 is MDHEN, CDR2 SYDVKM, per germline. J was trimmed by 8 bases and V by 5 bases; bases with no gene match: 9. CDR3 coding DNA: TGTGCCAGCAGTACGACAGGGAAACTCGACACCATATATTTT. This gives the protein CASSTTGKLDTIYF. Variable domain in full (rest from reference TRBV28 and TRBJ1-3): DVKVTQSSRYLVKRTGEKVFLECVQDMDHENMFWYRQDPGLGLRLIYFSYDVKMKEKGDIPEGYSVSREKKERFSLILESASTNQTSMYLCASSTTGKLDTIYFGEGSWLTVV.

V and J are TRBV5-1 and TRBJ2-1; TRBD2 might be the D (5 bases). The CDR3 has 16 amino acids. The V gene's germline CDR1 is SGHRS and CDR2 YFSETQ. Deletions cut 0 bases from V and 0 bases from J, with 10 bases between. The CDR3 loop reads CASSLGQRSSYNEQFF. The CDR3 nucleotides read TGCGCCAGCAGCTTGGGTCAGCGGAGCTCCTACAATGAGCAGTTCTTC.

This chain connects TRBV3-1 (or the pseudogene TRBV3-2) to TRBJ2-5; TRBD2 agrees at 10 bases. This CDR3 spans 16 amino acids. V dropped 4 bases and J dropped 0; count of bases not matched to a gene: 5. Germline V gene sequence: CDR1 LGHDT, CDR2 YNNKEL (reference sequence). CDR3 loop: CASSPGLAEYQETQYF. For the CDR3, the DNA is TGTGCCAGCAGCCCCGGACTAGCGGAGTACCAAGAGACCCAGTACTTC.

The chain joins TRBV29-1 to TRBJ1-2; D gene unclear. V was trimmed by 0 bases and J by 2 bases, leaving 10 bases between them. The V gene's germline CDR1 is SQVTM and CDR2 ANQGSEA. The CDR3 sequence is 14 residues long. The CDR3 is CSVEDLAENYGYTF. The CDR3 nucleotides are TGCAGCGTTGAAGATCTGGCGGAAAACTATGGCTACACCTTC.

The V and J genes are TRBV11-3 and TRBJ2-7; D may be TRBD2 (6 bases). The CDR3 is made up of 14 amino acids. Germline V CDR1 and CDR2: SGHNT, YENEEA. Trimming shortened V by 1 base and J by 3 bases, and 10 bases separated the two germline ends. As DNA, the CDR3 is TGTGCCAGCAGCTTAGGTGGGGGGATCTACGAGCAGTACTTC. It specifies CASSLGGGIYEQYF.

This clone was counted once. CDR3 residues: CASSRQGKNQPQHF. For the CDR3, the DNA is TGTGCCAGCAGTCGACAGGGGAAGAATCAGCCCCAGCATTTT. This chain uses TRBV9 with TRBJ1-5; TRBD1 agrees at 8 bases. The germline V gene encodes CDR1 SGDLS and CDR2 YYNGEE. The CDR3 covers 14 residues. After removal of 5 bases from V and 4 bases from J, the junction contained 5 bases not matched to a gene.

This chain uses TRBV9 with TRBJ2-3, with D perhaps TRBD2 (6 bases). The CDR3 consists of 15 residues. In germline, CDR1 is SGDLS, CDR2 YYNGEE. Deletions cut 1 base from V and 4 bases from J, with 13 bases between. The chain's CDR3 is CASSVRGGSADTQYF. The CDR3 DNA reads as TGTGCCAGCAGCGTACGAGGAGGGAGCGCAGATACGCAGTATTTT.

This chain connects TRBV5-1 to TRBJ2-5; D uncertain. This CDR3 has 14 amino acids. V lost 0 bases, J lost 0 bases, and 6 bases lay in between. CDR1 is SGHRS and CDR2 is YFSETQ in the germline V gene. CDR3 bases: TGCGCCAGCAGCTTGGGCCAGTACCAAGAGACCCAGTACTTC. This encodes CASSLGQYQETQYF.